Here is one T cell receptor (beta chain) with its context. The source of the sample is a study of blood T cell repertoires in COVID-19. Study summary: The cDNA or gDNA used as material had been derived from T cells, B-cell-depleted T cells, or PBMCs.

Authors' data handling: Estimates of nucleated cell counts were drawn from the amplification of reference gene primers. Profiled with immunoSEQ multiplex PCR; TCRdb holds only in-frame clones, not every one. V, J and clone size are those of that table, while D and trimming were read from the DNA. The sample includes approximately 200,000 clones, 80% to 90% of them seen just once. The CDR3 has 16 amino acids. Germline trimming cut 7 bases from V and 5 bases from J; bases unmatched to any gene: 14. Germline V gene sequence: CDR1 MDHEN, CDR2 SYDVKM. The chain recombines TRBV28 with TRBJ1-5; 7 nucleotides agree with TRBD1. Sequencing was performed on peripheral blood. This sequence originates from a woman older than 75 with COVID-19, enrolled during active disease. This CDR3 is CASIRKGQEGYQPQHF. CDR3 coding DNA: TGTGCCAGCATTAGGAAAGGACAGGAAGGATATCAGCCCCAGCATTTT.